The rows below give T cell receptor beta chains drawn from one sample of a study of cytomegalovirus exposure and HLA in healthy donors. Some clones are missing from TCRdb's copy, which holds only in-frame ones; the method was immunoSEQ multiplex PCR. The data show around 190,000 clones, around 88% seen once. Sequencing was performed on PBMCs. Receptor source: a man between 35 and 55 years old in good health and CMV-seropositive. CDR3s include the opening cysteine and the closing phenylalanine or tryptophan. A D gene is named only where the DNA matches it firmly. Clone size is not always given. Where it is, it says once, few, many or a class for expanded clones.

NA | TRBJ2-7 | NA | TRBV27 | CASRRGGTPAEQYF | TGTGCCAGCAGACGTGGTGGTACACCCGCCGAGCAGTACTTC
TRBD1 | TRBJ2-7 | NA | TRBV6-5 | CASRDRGPYEQYF | TGTGCCAGCAGAGACAGGGGGCCCTACGAGCAGTACTTC
NA | TRBJ2-5 | NA | TRBV7-3 | CASSLVGAHQETQYF | TGTGCCAGCAGCTTAGTTGGAGCCCACCAAGAGACCCAGTACTTC
TRBD1 | TRBJ1-5 | NA | TRBV10-3 | CAISRDRSSYSNQPQHF | TGTGCCATCAGCCGGGACAGGAGTTCCTATAGCAATCAGCCCCAGCATTTT
TRBD1 | TRBJ1-4 | NA | TRBV6-6 | CASSYPGTGGEKLFF | TGTGCCAGCAGTTACCCCGGGACAGGGGGTGAAAAACTGTTTTTT
NA | TRBJ1-2 | NA | TRBV19 | CASSPQDRSGYTF | TGTGCCAGTAGTCCTCAAGACAGATCCGGCTACACCTTC
NA | TRBJ2-5 | NA | TRBV2 | CASSPGFLGETQYF | TGTGCCAGCAGTCCAGGGTTCTTGGGAGAGACCCAGTACTTC
TRBD2 | TRBJ2-7 | once | TRBV7-3 | CASSPTGTSYEQYF | TGTGCCAGCAGCCCAACCGGGACTAGCTACGAGCAGTACTTC
NA | TRBJ2-5 | NA | TRBV7-6 | CASSSGQERQEAQYF | TGTGCCAGCAGCTCGGGACAAGAGCGACAAGAGGCCCAGTACTTC
NA | TRBJ1-2 | NA | TRBV28 | CAIFREGPHGYTF | TGTGCCATCTTTCGGGAGGGGCCCCATGGCTACACCTTC
TRBD2 | TRBJ2-1 | NA | TRBV5-1 | CASSSGQREYNEQFF | TGCGCCAGCAGCTCGGGCCAGCGGGAATACAATGAGCAGTTCTTC
NA | TRBJ2-7 | NA | TRBV19 | CASSPRDRSEQYF | TGTGCCAGTAGTCCCCGAGACAGATCCGAGCAGTACTTC
TRBD2 | TRBJ2-5 | NA | TRBV6-5 | CASRVELAGSETQYF | TGTGCCAGCAGGGTGGAACTAGCGGGATCTGAGACCCAGTACTTC
TRBD2 | TRBJ2-7 | NA | TRBV5-6 | CASSLLAGDGYEQYF | TGTGCCAGCAGCTTGCTAGCGGGAGACGGTTACGAGCAGTACTTC
NA | TRBJ2-2 | many | TRBV6-1 | CASRDGVGELFF | TGTGCCAGCAGGGATGGAGTCGGGGAGCTGTTTTTT
TRBD1 | TRBJ2-3 | NA | TRBV13 | CASSVPGQEGTDTQYF | TGTGCCAGCAGCGTGCCGGGACAGGAAGGCACAGATACGCAGTATTTT
TRBD1 | TRBJ1-1 | few | TRBV6-1 | CASSGQHRGHGNTEAFF | TGTGCCAGCAGTGGCCAGCACAGGGGGCACGGGAACACTGAAGCTTTCTTT
TRBD1 | TRBJ1-1 | NA | TRBV29-1 | CSGVGQGGGEAFF | TGCAGCGGAGTCGGACAGGGGGGAGGTGAAGCTTTCTTT
NA | TRBJ1-3 | NA | TRBV6-5 | CASGEISGNTIYF | TGTGCCAGCGGGGAGATCTCTGGAAACACCATATATTTT
TRBD2 | TRBJ2-1 | NA | TRBV11-2 | CASSLALAGYNEQFF | TGTGCCAGCAGCTTAGCTCTAGCGGGGTACAATGAGCAGTTCTTC
TRBD2 | TRBJ2-2 | NA | TRBV5-1 | CASSPERLALGELFF | TGCGCCAGCAGCCCCGAAAGACTAGCCCTCGGGGAGCTGTTTTTT
TRBD1 | TRBJ1-3 | NA | TRBV5-1 | CASSLELRTGSSGNTIYF | TGCGCCAGCAGCTTGGAGTTGAGGACAGGCAGCTCTGGAAACACCATATATTTT
TRBD1 | TRBJ1-2 | NA | TRBV5-4 | CASSSGTGHYGYTF | TGTGCCAGCAGTTCCGGGACAGGGCACTATGGCTACACCTTC
TRBD1 | TRBJ1-1 | NA | TRBV29-1 | CSVSGQGITEAFF | TGCAGCGTTTCGGGACAGGGAATTACTGAAGCTTTCTTT
TRBD1 | TRBJ1-2 | NA | TRBV6-5 | CASRHRDRSGYTF | TGTGCCAGCAGACATCGGGACAGGTCTGGCTACACCTTC
NA | TRBJ1-6 | NA | TRBV2 | CASSDRFVDSPLHF | TGTGCCAGCAGTGACAGGTTCGTGGATTCACCCCTCCACTTT
NA | TRBJ2-2 | few | TRBV4-3 | CASSQVPGNTGELFF | TGCGCCAGCAGCCAAGTGCCGGGGAACACCGGGGAGCTGTTTTTT
NA | TRBJ2-5 | NA | TRBV2 | CASSEDRMTQETQYF | TGTGCCAGCAGTGAAGACAGGATGACACAAGAGACCCAGTACTTC
TRBD2 | TRBJ2-7 | NA | TRBV7-9 | CSSSPGGLAGTRWEQYF | TGTTCCAGCAGCCCGGGGGGACTAGCGGGTACCAGGTGGGAGCAGTACTTC
NA | TRBJ2-3 | NA | TRBV9 | CASSVALRETDTQYF | TGTGCCAGCAGCGTAGCTCTAAGGGAGACAGATACGCAGTATTTT
NA | TRBJ1-4 | NA | TRBV27 | CASSFHGTNEKLFF | TGTGCCAGCAGTTTTCACGGAACTAATGAAAAACTGTTTTTT
NA | TRBJ1-1 | NA | TRBV20-1 | CSAIRGNEAFF | TGCAGTGCTATCCGGGGGAATGAAGCTTTCTTT
NA | TRBJ2-3 | NA | TRBV12-5 | CASGFEGVSTDTQYF | TGTGCTAGTGGTTTTGAAGGGGTTAGCACAGATACGCAGTATTTT
NA | TRBJ2-1 | NA | TRBV6-1 | CASSGRGGSGAYNEQFF | TGTGCCAGCAGTGGCAGAGGGGGCTCGGGAGCATACAATGAGCAGTTCTTC
NA | TRBJ2-7 | few | TRBV6-1 | CASSDPGEGYEQYF | TGTGCCAGCAGTGACCCAGGGGAGGGTTACGAGCAGTACTTC
NA | TRBJ2-5 | NA | TRBV2 | CASNSGLSQETQYF | TGTGCCAGCAATTCCGGACTGAGCCAAGAGACCCAGTACTTC
NA | TRBJ2-3 | NA | TRBV9 | CASSREGGGGTDTQYF | TGTGCCAGCAGCCGCGAAGGAGGGGGCGGGACAGATACGCAGTATTTT
NA | TRBJ2-1 | NA | TRBV27 | CASSLELAFSYNEQFF | TGTGCCAGCAGTTTAGAACTAGCATTTTCCTACAATGAGCAGTTCTTC
NA | TRBJ1-5 | NA | TRBV7-8 | CASSSGGGNQPQHF | TGTGCCAGCAGCTCCGGGGGAGGCAATCAGCCCCAGCATTTT
NA | TRBJ1-2 | few | TRBV27 | CASSSQGRGSGYTF | TGTGCCAGCAGTTCCCAGGGGCGAGGCTCAGGCTACACCTTC
NA | TRBJ1-1 | NA | TRBV28 | CASRRGPTEAFF | TGTGCCAGCAGGCGAGGTCCCACTGAAGCTTTCTTT
NA | TRBJ2-3 | NA | TRBV21-1 | CASPCPGPWGADTQYF | TGTGCCAGTCCTTGTCCCGGGCCCTGGGGAGCAGATACGCAGTATTTT
TRBD2 | TRBJ2-1 | few | TRBV2 | CASAGLAKGEQFF | TGTGCCAGCGCCGGACTAGCGAAGGGTGAGCAGTTCTTC
TRBD1 | TRBJ2-7 | NA | TRBV27 | CASSPTWDRFYEQYF | TGTGCCAGCAGTCCAACCTGGGACAGGTTCTACGAGCAGTACTTC